The 2 T cell receptor beta chains below all came from one sample that was sequenced in a study of cytomegalovirus exposure and HLA in healthy donors. The PCR used 60 Vbeta and 13 Jbeta primers. TCRdb's copy holds only in-frame clones and misses some; the assay was immunoSEQ multiplex PCR. The sample has about 150,000 clones, 60% to 80% seen once; the top ten hold 13% to 15%. Sequencing was performed on PBMCs. The receptors originated from a middle-aged woman in good health and CMV-seronegative.

V gene TRBV27 combines with J gene TRBJ2-1; 10 bases align to TRBD2. From germline, CDR1 is MNHEY and CDR2 SMNVEV (reference sequence). V gave up 2 bases and J gave up 2 bases; unmatched junction bases: 9. This CDR3 contains 18 residues. The CDR3 sequence: CASSLGSGGHHPYNEQFF. CDR3 nucleotide sequence: TGTGCCAGCAGTTTAGGTAGCGGGGGGCACCATCCCTACAATGAGCAGTTCTTC.

This chain links TRBV28 with TRBJ2-7; TRBD2 is a possible D gene (6 bases). Germline V gives CDR1 MDHEN, CDR2 SYDVKM. This CDR3 comprises 14 residues. V was shortened by 3 bases and J by 3 bases, with 12 bases between the two germline ends. The CDR3 DNA is TGTGCCAGCAGTTTCCAGGAGGGCCTCTACGAGCAGTACTTC. Translated: CASSFQEGLYEQYF.